This TCR beta chain emerged from a study of STAT5B mutations in CD4+ large granular lymphocyte leukemia. As regards this clone: Antigen unknown.

Clones were sequenced by immunoSEQ multiplex PCR, and TCRdb holds only the in-frame ones, with some missing. Of some 34,000 clones listed, approximately 81% are singletons. Germline CDR1 is SGHRS and CDR2 is YFSETQ. The V and J ends lost 0 bases and 0 bases, in that order; junction bases with no gene match: 1. This CDR3 region has 15 residues. Findings and limits, study-wide: Without putative leukemic clones, patient CD4-sorted repertoires remained more clonal than healthy CD4+ repertoires. About 24% of private leukemic clonotypes occurred rarely in other patients' non-leukemic repertoires. 8/27 top patient clones versus 2/35 control clones were TRBV06-family.

Sequencing was done on a sample of CD4+ T cells from blood buffy coats. V gene TRBV5-1 combines with J gene TRBJ2-3; 7 nucleotides match TRBD2. This receptor was identified in a human donor in good health. DNA of the CDR3: TGCGCCAGCAGCTTGGAGCGGGGTAGCACAGATACGCAGTATTTT. It translates to CASSLERGSTDTQYF.